The next 22 T cell receptor beta chains were all read from a single sample in a study of regulatory T cells in long-lasting Graves disease (dated by TCRdb to the early 2020s). To prepare the library, multiplex PCR was applied. This sample was sequenced with an Illumina HiSeq 4000. CDR3 regions were amplified by Arm-PCR with iRepertoire HTBI primers to construct TCR beta libraries. TCRdb handled the public reads itself, with Q25 trimming in fastp and clone calling in MiXCR, and kept productive beta chains. Every entry covers one CDR3 protein and lists the most common genes and DNA from its rows. The sample records more than 300,000 distinct CDR3 sequences, about a sixth of which are singletons. About 20% of the sample is taken by the ten largest. In light of the paper, this sample's time point label describes: newly diagnosed GD, antithyroid drugs for less than 3 months. RNA was extracted from PBMCs in TRIzol for both TCR sequencing and RNA sequencing.

Sample: peripheral blood mononuclear cells (PBMCs), taken at new diagnosis, from a patient treated with antithyroid drugs. All receptors come from a female donor with Graves disease.

With respect to this clonotype: A far larger clone is off by one base, so a read error is likely. The chain carries TRBV27 and TRBJ2-4, with D hard to call. V was cut by 6 bases and J by 13 bases, with 25 bases left in between. This CDR3 region has 15 residues. Germline CDR1 MNHEY, CDR2 SMNVEV (reference sequence). Here the CDR3 reads CASSPLGDSYNEQYF. For the CDR3, the DNA is TGTGCCAGCAGCCCTTTGGGCGACTCCTACAATGAGCAGTACTTC.

This clonotype was recorded many times. This chain uses TRBV24-1 with TRBJ2-5, with 8 bases identical to TRBD1. CDR1 is KGHDR and CDR2 is SFDVKD in the germline V gene. The V and J ends lost 4 bases and 4 bases, in that order; junction bases with no gene match: 10. The CDR3 length is 16 residues. CDR3 in amino acids: CATSDSGQGGGETQYF. CDR3 in DNA: TGTGCCACCAGTGACTCCGGACAGGGAGGTGGAGAGACCCAGTACTTC.

In DNA, the CDR3 is TGTGCCTGGAGTGTACCTCCCGGGGGCGTCAGTGGCTACACCTTC. Translating gives CAWSVPPGGVSGYTF. This chain uses TRBV30 with TRBJ1-2; D is possibly TRBD1 (6 bases). V gave up 0 bases and J gave up 7 bases, with 18 bases separating them. Germline V CDR1 and CDR2: GTSNPN, SVGIG (reference sequence). This CDR3 is 15 amino acids long.

This clonotype showed up many times. The genes are TRBV2 and TRBJ2-2; perhaps TRBD1 as D (5 bases). This CDR3 has 14 residues. V dropped 6 bases and J dropped 6 bases, with 14 bases sitting between them. The germline V gene encodes CDR1 SNHLY and CDR2 FYNNEI. As DNA, the CDR3 is TGTGCCAGCAGAACCACAGGTTTGGCCGGGGAGCTGTTTTTT. This gives the protein CASRTTGLAGELFF.

The chain recombines TRBV6-4 with TRBJ2-1, with a weak D call TRBD2 (6 bases). Per germline, CDR1 MRHNA and CDR2 SNTAGT. This CDR3 contains 16 residues. V was shortened by 2 bases and J by 5 bases, with 16 bases between the two germline ends. CDR3 sequence reads: CASSDKGRRGHNEQFF. The DNA of the CDR3 is TGTGCCAGCAGTGACAAGGGGCGGCGGGGCCACAATGAGCAGTTCTTC.

This clonotype occurred a few times. The rearrangement links TRBV29-1 to TRBJ2-1, with 11 bases aligning to TRBD2. CDR3 size: 12 residues. Germline V gene sequence: CDR1 SQVTM, CDR2 ANQGSEA. Trimming at V came to 5 bases and at J to 15 bases, leaving 9 bases not matched to a gene. The CDR3 DNA reads as TGCAGCGTTAAACTAGCGGGGGCTCCAGGGTTCTTC. It translates to CSVKLAGAPGFF.

This clonotype has a count of ten or more. This sequence joins TRBV2 and TRBJ2-7; TRBD2 aligns across 7 bases. CDR3 length equals 15 residues. The trim removed 2 bases at V and 9 bases at J, leaving 13 bases unmatched. Germline CDR1 is SNHLY and CDR2 is FYNNEI. The DNA for the CDR3 is TGTGCCAGCAGTGAAATGGTTAGCGGGCCGATCGGGCAGTACTTC. Amino acid sequence: CASSEMVSGPIGQYF.

This clonotype was counted at least ten times. The gene calls are TRBV7-3 and TRBJ1-2; tentative D call: TRBD1 (6 bases). The CDR3 extends over 13 amino acids. V shed 2 bases and J shed 7 bases, with 11 bases lying between them. Germline-derived CDR1 and CDR2 are SGHTA and FQGTGA. CDR3 sequence (DNA): TGTGCCAGCAGCTTAGCCGGGGGCGGTGGCTACACCTTC. Translating gives CASSLAGGGGYTF.

Ten or more counts support this clonotype. The chain joins TRBV20-1 to TRBJ2-3; 12 bases are shared with TRBD2. This CDR3 is built from 16 residues. From germline, CDR1 is DFQATT and CDR2 SNEGSKA (reference sequence). V was pared by 6 bases and J by 2 bases, with 9 bases of the junction left unmatched. CDR3 in amino acids: CSAKSTSGGPTDTQYF. CDR3 in DNA: TGCAGTGCCAAAAGTACTAGCGGGGGGCCCACAGATACGCAGTATTTT.

The chain recombines TRBV2 with TRBJ2-3; 9 bases align to TRBD2. The CDR3 has 13 residues. Germline trimming cut 4 bases from V and 4 bases from J; bases unmatched to any gene: 0. In germline, CDR1 is SNHLY, CDR2 FYNNEI. The CDR3 sequence is CASSGTSADTQYF. The CDR3 nucleotides are TGTGCCAGCAGTGGGACTAGCGCAGATACGCAGTATTTT.

This rearrangement joins TRBV4-2 to TRBJ1-2, with D perhaps TRBD1 (5 bases). CDR3 length: 18 amino acids. Per the germline V gene, CDR1 is LGHNA and CDR2 is YNFKEQ. The germline V and J ends were trimmed by 3 bases and 6 bases, with 26 bases remaining between them. CDR3 bases: TGTGCCAGCAGCCAGGACCTTAGGAAGGGAGCCAGGGCGGATGGCTACACCTTC. It is translated as CASSQDLRKGARADGYTF.

This clonotype was seen a handful of times. The chain recombines TRBV6-5 with TRBJ2-2; 8 bases match TRBD2. This CDR3 is 19 amino acids long. The V gene end was trimmed by 4 bases and the J gene end by 1 base; junction bases not matched to a gene: 14. Germline V gene lookup returns CDR1 MNHEY and CDR2 SVGAGI. In nucleotides, the CDR3 is TGTGCCAGCAGTTTTTCCCTTATTCGCCGGGAGGGGAACACCGGGGAGCTGTTTTTT. It encodes CASSFSLIRREGNTGELFF.

This clonotype was observed at least ten times. The rearrangement links TRBV3-1 to TRBJ2-1; D remains unclear. V lost 1 base and J 6 bases, leaving 10 bases between the germline ends. CDR3 size: 14 residues. Germline loops: CDR1 LGHDT, CDR2 YNNKEL (reference sequence). The CDR3 sequence is CASSQVVTSNEQFF. In nucleotides, the CDR3 is TGTGCCAGCAGCCAAGTGGTGACTTCCAATGAGCAGTTCTTC.

This clonotype came up many times. This chain links TRBV6-1 with TRBJ1-1, with D maybe TRBD1 (5 bases). The CDR3 is made up of 14 amino acids. Germline V gene lookup returns CDR1 MNHNS and CDR2 SASEGT. Deletions cut 4 bases from V and 1 base from J, with 10 bases between. The CDR3 DNA follows: TGTGCCAGCAGTGTCTCCCAGGGGAACACTGAAGCTTTCTTT. Amino acids: CASSVSQGNTEAFF.

The sample holds many counts of this clonotype. The chain joins TRBV7-9 to TRBJ2-5, with TRBD1 identical over 8 bases. The CDR3 covers 12 residues. Germline-derived CDR1 and CDR2 are SEHNR and FQNEAQ (reference sequence). V shed 11 bases and J 3 bases; nucleotides not matched to a gene: 5. CDR3 sequence reads: CAGQGLEETQYF. Here the CDR3 DNA reads TGTGCCGGACAGGGTTTGGAAGAGACCCAGTACTTC.

This clonotype showed up many times. The rearrangement links TRBV2 to TRBJ2-5; 8 bases line up with TRBD1. CDR1 and CDR2 from the germline V gene are SNHLY and FYNNEI. V dropped 8 bases and J dropped 3; count of bases not matched to a gene: 14. The CDR3 has 16 residues. For the CDR3, the DNA is TGTGCCAGCTGGTTGATCGGCGGACAGGGTGAAGAGACCCAGTACTTC. Residues: CASWLIGGQGEETQYF.

This clonotype was counted many times. The chain is built from TRBV13 and TRBJ2-3; D not certain. The V end was cut by 4 bases, the J end by 0 bases, with 11 bases between. The germline V gene encodes CDR1 PRHDT and CDR2 FYEKMQ (reference sequence). This CDR3 spans 15 amino acids. The CDR3 spells CASSSRASSTDTQYF. CDR3 bases: TGTGCCAGCAGCTCAAGGGCATCCAGCACAGATACGCAGTATTTT.

The gene calls are TRBV2 and TRBJ1-1; TRBD1 matches at 7 bases. V gave up 10 bases and J gave up 0 bases; unmatched junction bases: 5. Germline CDR1 SNHLY, CDR2 FYNNEI. This CDR3 comprises 13 residues. The CDR3 here is CANPTGVNTEAFF. The CDR3 DNA sequence: TGTGCCAATCCTACAGGGGTGAACACTGAAGCTTTCTTT.

This chain connects TRBV19 to TRBJ2-1; TRBD1 agrees at 7 bases. Trimming removed 0 bases from V and 9 bases from J; junction bases left unmatched: 11. Looked up from germline, CDR1 is LNHDA and CDR2 is SQIVND (reference sequence). This CDR3 is built from 16 residues. Here the CDR3 reads CASSIDPGQLSSEQFF. The CDR3 region has the DNA TGTGCCAGTAGTATAGATCCGGGACAGTTGAGCAGTGAGCAGTTCTTC.

This clonotype was detected only a few times. V and J are TRBV27 and TRBJ2-1, with 8 bases matching TRBD2. J was trimmed by 4 bases and V by 2 bases; bases with no gene match: 4. The CDR3 runs 15 residues. Germline CDR1 MNHEY, CDR2 SMNVEV (reference sequence). CDR3 residues: CASSLRGGTYNEQFF. DNA of the CDR3: TGTGCCAGCAGTTTACGCGGGGGGACTTACAATGAGCAGTTCTTC.

This clonotype has a count of ten or more. The chain joins TRBV6-1 to TRBJ2-7; 8 bases are a match to TRBD1. Germline V gene lookup returns CDR1 MNHNS and CDR2 SASEGT. The CDR3 loop spans 15 amino acids. V was clipped by 6 bases and J by 5 bases; unmatched bases: 12. The CDR3 DNA follows: TGTGCCAGCAGAAGGATTAGGACAGGGCTCAACGAGCAGTACTTC. This codes for CASRRIRTGLNEQYF.

This clonotype was seen a single time. A much larger clone lies one base from this, so it may be a read error. The V gene is TRBV10-3, the J gene TRBJ2-7; the match to TRBD2 covers 9 bases. With 6 bases clipped from V and 6 bases from J, the junction kept 9 bases outside the gene matches. The CDR3 spans 14 residues. Germline V gene data show CDR1 as ENHRY and CDR2 as SYGVKD. The DNA for the CDR3 is TGTGCCATCAGCCCTGGGACTAGCCCTACCGAGCAGTACTTC. It codes for CAISPGTSPTEQYF.